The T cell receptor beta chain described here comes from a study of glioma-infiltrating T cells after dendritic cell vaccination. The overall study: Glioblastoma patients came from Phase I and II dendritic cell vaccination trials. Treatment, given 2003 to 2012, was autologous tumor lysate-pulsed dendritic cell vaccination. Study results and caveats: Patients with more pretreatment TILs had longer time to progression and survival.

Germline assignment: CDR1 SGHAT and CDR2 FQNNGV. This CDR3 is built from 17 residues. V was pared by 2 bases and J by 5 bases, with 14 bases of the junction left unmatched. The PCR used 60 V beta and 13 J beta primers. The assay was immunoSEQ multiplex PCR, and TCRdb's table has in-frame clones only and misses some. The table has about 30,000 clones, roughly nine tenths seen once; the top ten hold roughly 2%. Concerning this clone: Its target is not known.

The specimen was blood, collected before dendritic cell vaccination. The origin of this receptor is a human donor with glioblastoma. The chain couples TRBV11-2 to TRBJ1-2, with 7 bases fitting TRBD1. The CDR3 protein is CASSLWDLGQNTYGYTF. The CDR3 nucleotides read TGTGCCAGCAGCTTATGGGACCTGGGACAGAATACTTATGGCTACACCTTC.